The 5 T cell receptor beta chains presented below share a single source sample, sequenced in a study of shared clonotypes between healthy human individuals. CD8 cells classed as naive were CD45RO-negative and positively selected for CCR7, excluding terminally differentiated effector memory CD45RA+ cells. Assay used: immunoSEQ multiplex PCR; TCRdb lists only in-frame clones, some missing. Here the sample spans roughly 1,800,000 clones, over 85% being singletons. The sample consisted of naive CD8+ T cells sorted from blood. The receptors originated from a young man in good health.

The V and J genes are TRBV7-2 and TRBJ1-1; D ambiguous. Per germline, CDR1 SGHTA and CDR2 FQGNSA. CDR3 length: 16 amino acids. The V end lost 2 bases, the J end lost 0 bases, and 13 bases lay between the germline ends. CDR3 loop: CASSLQPAVMNTEAFF. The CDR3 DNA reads TGTGCCAGCAGCTTACAGCCCGCGGTTATGAACACTGAAGCTTTCTTT.

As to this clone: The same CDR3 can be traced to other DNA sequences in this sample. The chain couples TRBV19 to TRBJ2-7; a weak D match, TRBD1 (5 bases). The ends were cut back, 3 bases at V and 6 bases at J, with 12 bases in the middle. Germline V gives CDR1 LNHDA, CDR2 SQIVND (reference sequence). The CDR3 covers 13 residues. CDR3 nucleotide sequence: TGTGCCAGTAGTATCCAGGGTCGGTCCGAGCAGTACTTC. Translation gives CASSIQGRSEQYF.

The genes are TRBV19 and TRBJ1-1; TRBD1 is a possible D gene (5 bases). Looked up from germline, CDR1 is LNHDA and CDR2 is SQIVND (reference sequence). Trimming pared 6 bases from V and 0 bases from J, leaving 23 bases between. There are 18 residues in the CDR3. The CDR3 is CASRDRAGKNLMNTEAFF. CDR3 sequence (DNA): TGTGCCAGTAGGGATCGGGCAGGGAAGAACCTAATGAACACTGAAGCTTTCTTT. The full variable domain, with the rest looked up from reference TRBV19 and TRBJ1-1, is DGGITQSPKYLFRKEGQNVTLSCEQNLNHDAMYWYRQDPGQGLRLIYYSQIVNDFQKGDIAEGYSVSREKKESFPLTVTSAQKNPTAFYLCASRDRAGKNLMNTEAFFGQGTRLTVV.

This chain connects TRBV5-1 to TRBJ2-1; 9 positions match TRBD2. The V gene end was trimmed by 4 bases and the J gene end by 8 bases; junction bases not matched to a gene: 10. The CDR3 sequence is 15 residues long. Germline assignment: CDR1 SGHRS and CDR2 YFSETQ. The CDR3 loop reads CASSLRTSDVDEQFF. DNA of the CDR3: TGCGCCAGCAGCCTCAGGACTAGCGACGTCGATGAGCAGTTCTTC.

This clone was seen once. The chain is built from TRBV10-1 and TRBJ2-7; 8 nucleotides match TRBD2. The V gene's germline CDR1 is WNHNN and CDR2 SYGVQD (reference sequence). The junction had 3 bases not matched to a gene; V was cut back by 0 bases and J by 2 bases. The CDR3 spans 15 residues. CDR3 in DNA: TGCGCCAGCAGTGAGTCCCGCGGGGGGACCTACGAGCAGTACTTC. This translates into CASSESRGGTYEQYF.